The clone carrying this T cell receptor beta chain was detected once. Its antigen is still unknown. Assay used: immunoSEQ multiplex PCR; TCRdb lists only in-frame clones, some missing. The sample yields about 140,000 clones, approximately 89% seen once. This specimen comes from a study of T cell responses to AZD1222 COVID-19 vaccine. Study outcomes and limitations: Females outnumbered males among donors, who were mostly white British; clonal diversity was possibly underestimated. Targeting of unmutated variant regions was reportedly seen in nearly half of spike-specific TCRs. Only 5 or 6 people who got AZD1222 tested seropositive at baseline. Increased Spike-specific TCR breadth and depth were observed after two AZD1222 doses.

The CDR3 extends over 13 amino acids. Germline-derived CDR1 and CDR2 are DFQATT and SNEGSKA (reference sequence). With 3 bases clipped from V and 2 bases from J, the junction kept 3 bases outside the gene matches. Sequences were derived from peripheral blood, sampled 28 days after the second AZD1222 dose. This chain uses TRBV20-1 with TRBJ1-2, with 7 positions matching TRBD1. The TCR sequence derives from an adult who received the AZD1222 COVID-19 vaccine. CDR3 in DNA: TGCAGTGCTAGTTTGACAGGGAACTATGGCTACACCTTC. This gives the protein CSASLTGNYGYTF.